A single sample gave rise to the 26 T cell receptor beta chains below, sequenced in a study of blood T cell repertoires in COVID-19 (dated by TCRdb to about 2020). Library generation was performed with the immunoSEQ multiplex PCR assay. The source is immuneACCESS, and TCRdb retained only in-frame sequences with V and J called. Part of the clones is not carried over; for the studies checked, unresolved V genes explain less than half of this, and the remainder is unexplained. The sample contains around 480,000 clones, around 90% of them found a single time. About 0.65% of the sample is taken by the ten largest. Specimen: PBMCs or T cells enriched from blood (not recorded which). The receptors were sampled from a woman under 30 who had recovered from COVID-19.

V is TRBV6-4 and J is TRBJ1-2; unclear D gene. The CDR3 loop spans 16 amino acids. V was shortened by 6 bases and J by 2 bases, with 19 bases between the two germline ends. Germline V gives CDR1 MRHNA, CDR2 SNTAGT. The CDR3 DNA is TGTGCCAGCAGCGTTTCCCCCTCGACATCAAACTATGGCTACACCTTC. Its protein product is CASSVSPSTSNYGYTF.

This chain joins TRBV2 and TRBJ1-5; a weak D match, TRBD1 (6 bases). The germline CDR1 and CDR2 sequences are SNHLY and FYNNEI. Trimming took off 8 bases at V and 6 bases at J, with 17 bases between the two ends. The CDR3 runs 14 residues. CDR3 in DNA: TGTGCCAGCCGTTTATCAGGGGACGGTCAGCCCCAGCATTTT. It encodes CASRLSGDGQPQHF.

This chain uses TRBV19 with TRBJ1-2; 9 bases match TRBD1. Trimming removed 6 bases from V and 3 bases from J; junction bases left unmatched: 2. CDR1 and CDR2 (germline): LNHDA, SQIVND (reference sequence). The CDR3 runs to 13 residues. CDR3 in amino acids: CASRRQGDYGYTF. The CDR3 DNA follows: TGTGCCAGTAGAAGACAGGGGGACTATGGCTACACCTTC.

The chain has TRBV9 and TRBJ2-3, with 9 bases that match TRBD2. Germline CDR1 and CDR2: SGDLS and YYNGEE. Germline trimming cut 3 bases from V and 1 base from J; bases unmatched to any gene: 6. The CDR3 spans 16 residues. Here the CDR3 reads CASSGGGALGTDTQYF. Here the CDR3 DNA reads TGTGCCAGCAGCGGCGGGGGGGCCTTAGGCACAGATACGCAGTATTTT.

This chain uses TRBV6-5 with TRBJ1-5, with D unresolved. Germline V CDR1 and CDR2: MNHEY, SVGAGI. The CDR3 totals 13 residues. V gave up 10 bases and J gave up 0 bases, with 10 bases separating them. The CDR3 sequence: CAITQDSNQPQHF. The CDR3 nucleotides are TGTGCCATCACTCAAGATAGCAATCAGCCCCAGCATTTT.

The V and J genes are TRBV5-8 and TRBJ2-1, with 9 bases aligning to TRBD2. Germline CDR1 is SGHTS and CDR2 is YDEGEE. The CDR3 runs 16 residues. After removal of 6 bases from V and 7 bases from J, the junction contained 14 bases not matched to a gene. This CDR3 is CASTGLGSGGWNEQFF. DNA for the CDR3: TGTGCCAGCACCGGTCTGGGGAGCGGGGGGTGGAATGAGCAGTTCTTC.

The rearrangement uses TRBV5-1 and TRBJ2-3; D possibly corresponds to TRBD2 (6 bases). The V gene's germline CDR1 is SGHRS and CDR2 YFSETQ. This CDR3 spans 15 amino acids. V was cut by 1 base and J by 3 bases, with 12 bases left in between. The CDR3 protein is CASSLLQEGTDTQYF. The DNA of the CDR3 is TGCGCCAGCAGCTTGTTACAGGAGGGGACAGATACGCAGTATTTT.

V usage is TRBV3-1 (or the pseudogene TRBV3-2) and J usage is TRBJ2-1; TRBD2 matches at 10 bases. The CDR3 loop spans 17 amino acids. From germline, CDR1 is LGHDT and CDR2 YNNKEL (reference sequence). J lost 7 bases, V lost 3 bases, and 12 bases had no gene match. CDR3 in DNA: TGTGCCAGCAGCCACCTGGGGAGCGGGGGGGCAGGTAATGAGCAGTTCTTC. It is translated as CASSHLGSGGAGNEQFF.

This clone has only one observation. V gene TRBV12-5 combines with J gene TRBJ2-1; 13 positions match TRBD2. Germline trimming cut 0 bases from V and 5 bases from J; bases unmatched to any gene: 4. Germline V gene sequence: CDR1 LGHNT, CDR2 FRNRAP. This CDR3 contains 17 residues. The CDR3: CASGLVLAGGPNNEQFF. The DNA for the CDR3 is TGTGCTAGTGGTTTGGTACTAGCGGGGGGGCCAAACAATGAGCAGTTCTTC.

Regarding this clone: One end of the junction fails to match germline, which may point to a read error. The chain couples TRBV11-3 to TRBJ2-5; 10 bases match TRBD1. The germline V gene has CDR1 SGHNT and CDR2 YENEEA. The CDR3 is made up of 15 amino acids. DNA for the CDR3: TGTGCCAGCAGCCTAGACAGGGGGCAAGGAGAGACCCAGTACTTC. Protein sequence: CASSLDRGQGETQYF.

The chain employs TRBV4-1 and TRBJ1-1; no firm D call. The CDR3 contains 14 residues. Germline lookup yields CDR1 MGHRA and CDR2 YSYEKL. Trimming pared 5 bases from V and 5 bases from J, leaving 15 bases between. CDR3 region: CASSFIGLGTEAFF. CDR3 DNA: TGCGCCAGCAGCTTCATCGGACTGGGGACTGAAGCTTTCTTT.

The CDR3 is CASGSGPLETQYF. Written as DNA, the CDR3 is TGTGCCAGCGGAAGCGGGCCCCTGGAGACCCAGTACTTC. The chain recombines TRBV2 with TRBJ2-5, with TRBD2 as a possible D gene (6 bases). The CDR3 contains 13 residues. Trimming removed 8 bases from V and 5 bases from J, with 15 bases in between. Germline V gives CDR1 SNHLY, CDR2 FYNNEI.

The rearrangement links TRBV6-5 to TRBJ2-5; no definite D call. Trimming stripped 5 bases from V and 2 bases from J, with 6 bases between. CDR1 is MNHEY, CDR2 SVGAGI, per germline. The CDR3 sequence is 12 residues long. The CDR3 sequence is CASSIFQETQYF. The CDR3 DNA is TGTGCCAGCAGTATCTTTCAAGAGACCCAGTACTTC.

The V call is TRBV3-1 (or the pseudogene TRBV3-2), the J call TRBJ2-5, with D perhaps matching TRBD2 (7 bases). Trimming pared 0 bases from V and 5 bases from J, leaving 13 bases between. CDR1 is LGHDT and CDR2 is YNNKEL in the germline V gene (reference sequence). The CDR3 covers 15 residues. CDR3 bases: TGTGCCAGCAGCCAAGATCCGGGGGGCGGGGAGACCCAGTACTTC. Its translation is CASSQDPGGGETQYF.

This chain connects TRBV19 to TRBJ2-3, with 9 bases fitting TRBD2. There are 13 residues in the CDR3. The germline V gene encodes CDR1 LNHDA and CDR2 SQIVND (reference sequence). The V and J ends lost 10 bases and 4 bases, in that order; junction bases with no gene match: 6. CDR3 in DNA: TGTGCCACCGGGGGCGGGGGGGCAGATACGCAGTATTTT. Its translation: CATGGGGADTQYF.

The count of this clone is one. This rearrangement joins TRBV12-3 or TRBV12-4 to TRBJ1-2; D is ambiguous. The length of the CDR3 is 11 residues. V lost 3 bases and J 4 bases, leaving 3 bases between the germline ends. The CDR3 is CASSFIYGYTF. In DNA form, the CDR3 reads TGTGCCAGCAGTTTCATCTATGGCTACACCTTC.

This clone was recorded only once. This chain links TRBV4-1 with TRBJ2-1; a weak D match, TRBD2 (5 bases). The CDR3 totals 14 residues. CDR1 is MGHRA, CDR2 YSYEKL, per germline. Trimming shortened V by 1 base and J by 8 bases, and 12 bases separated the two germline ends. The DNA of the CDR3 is TGCGCCAGCAGCCAAGTCCTAGCCGAGGATGAGCAGTTCTTC. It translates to CASSQVLAEDEQFF.

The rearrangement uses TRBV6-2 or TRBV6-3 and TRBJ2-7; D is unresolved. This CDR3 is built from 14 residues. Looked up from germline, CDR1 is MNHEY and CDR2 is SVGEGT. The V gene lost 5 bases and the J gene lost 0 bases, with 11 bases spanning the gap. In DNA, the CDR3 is TGTGCCAGCAGTACCCTTGGCCCCTCCTACGAGCAGTACTTC. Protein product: CASSTLGPSYEQYF.

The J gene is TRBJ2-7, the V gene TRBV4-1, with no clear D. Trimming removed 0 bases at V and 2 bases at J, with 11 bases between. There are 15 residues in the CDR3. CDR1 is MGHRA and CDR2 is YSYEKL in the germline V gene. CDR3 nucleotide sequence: TGCGCCAGCAGCCAAGATCGGCGGAGACCCTACGAGCAGTACTTC. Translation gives CASSQDRRRPYEQYF.

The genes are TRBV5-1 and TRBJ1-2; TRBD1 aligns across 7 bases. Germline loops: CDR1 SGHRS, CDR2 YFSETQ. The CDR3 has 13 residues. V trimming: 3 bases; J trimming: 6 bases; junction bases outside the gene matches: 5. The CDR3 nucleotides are TGCGCCAGCAGCTCGGGACAGCTAGATGGCTACACCTTC. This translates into CASSSGQLDGYTF.

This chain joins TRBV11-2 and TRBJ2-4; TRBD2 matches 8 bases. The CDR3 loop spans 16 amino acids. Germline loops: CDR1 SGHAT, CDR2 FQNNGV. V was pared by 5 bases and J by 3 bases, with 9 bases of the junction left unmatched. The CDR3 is CASSHLRGGDKNIQYF. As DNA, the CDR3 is TGTGCCAGCAGCCACCTACGGGGGGGGGACAAAAACATTCAGTACTTC.

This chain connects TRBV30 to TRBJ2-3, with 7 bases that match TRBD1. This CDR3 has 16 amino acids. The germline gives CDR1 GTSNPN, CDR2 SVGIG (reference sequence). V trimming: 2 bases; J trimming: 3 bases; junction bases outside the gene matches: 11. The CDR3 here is CAWSTGQRGLTDTQYF. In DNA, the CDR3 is TGTGCCTGGAGTACGGGACAGAGGGGTTTGACAGATACGCAGTATTTT. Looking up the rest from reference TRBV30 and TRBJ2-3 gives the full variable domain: SQTIHQWPATLVQPVGSPLSLECTVEGTSNPNLYWYRQAAGRGLQLLFYSVGIGQISSEVPQNLSASRPQDRQFILSSKKLLLSDSGFYLCAWSTGQRGLTDTQYFGPGTRLTVL.

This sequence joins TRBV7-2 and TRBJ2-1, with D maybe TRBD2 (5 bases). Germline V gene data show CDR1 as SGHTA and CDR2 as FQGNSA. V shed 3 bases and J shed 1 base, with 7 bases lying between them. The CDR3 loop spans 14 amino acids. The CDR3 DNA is TGTGCCAGCAGCTTGGACTCTTCCTACAATGAGCAGTTCTTC. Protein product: CASSLDSSYNEQFF.

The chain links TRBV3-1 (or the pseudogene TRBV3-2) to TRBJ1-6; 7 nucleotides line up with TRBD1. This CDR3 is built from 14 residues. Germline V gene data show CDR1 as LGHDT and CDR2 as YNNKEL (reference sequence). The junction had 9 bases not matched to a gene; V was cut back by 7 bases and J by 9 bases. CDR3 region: CASNQKGAGSPLHF. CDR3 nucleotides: TGTGCCAGCAATCAGAAGGGGGCCGGTTCACCCCTCCACTTT.

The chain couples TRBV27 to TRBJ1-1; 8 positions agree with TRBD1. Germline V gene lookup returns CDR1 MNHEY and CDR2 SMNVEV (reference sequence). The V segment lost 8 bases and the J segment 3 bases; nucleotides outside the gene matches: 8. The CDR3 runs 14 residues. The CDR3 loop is CASVGQGTDTEAFF. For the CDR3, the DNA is TGTGCCAGCGTTGGACAGGGAACGGACACTGAAGCTTTCTTT.

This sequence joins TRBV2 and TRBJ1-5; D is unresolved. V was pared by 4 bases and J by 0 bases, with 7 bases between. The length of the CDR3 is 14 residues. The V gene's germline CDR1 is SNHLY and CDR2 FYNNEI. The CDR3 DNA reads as TGTGCCAGCAGTGTAGAAACTAGCAATCAGCCCCAGCATTTT. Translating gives CASSVETSNQPQHF.